One T cell receptor beta chain is described in this entry. The CDR3 extends over 13 amino acids. The V and J ends lost 5 bases and 6 bases, in that order; junction bases with no gene match: 1. The V gene's germline CDR1 is SGHTA and CDR2 FQGNSA. These data originate in a study of blood T cell repertoires in COVID-19. At the level of the study: Donors in the United States, Italy and Spain gave samples during acute or convalescent COVID-19. PBMCs, B-cell-depleted T cells, or T cells were the source of the cDNA or gDNA that made up the material.

Original handling: Estimates of nucleated cell counts were drawn from the amplification of reference gene primers. The assay was immunoSEQ multiplex PCR, and TCRdb's table has in-frame clones only and misses some. V, J and clone size were drawn from that table, and D and trimming were deduced from the DNA. The sample holds 120,000 to 150,000 clones, over 85% seen once. The source is a human donor in a cohort sampled during active COVID-19. V gene TRBV7-2 combines with J gene TRBJ1-4; TRBD1 matches at 9 bases. Sequencing was done on a sample of peripheral blood. Here the CDR3 reads CASSRDRDEKLFF. CDR3 nucleotides: TGTGCCAGCAGCCGGGACAGGGATGAAAAACTGTTTTTT.